This T cell receptor beta chain was captured in a study of cytomegalovirus exposure and HLA in healthy donors. The PCR contained 60 Vbeta and 13 Jbeta primers. Some clones are missing from TCRdb's copy, which holds only in-frame ones; the method was immunoSEQ multiplex PCR. The sample lists approximately 93,000 clones, about 80% occurring once. In this sample, this clone turned up a few times. Its antigen is still unknown. Findings of the study overall: TCR beta chains numbering under 200 were designated cytomegalovirus-associated.

This clonotype originated in a male donor in good health and CMV-seropositive. Sequenced sample: PBMCs.

The chain's CDR3 is CASSLRLADSYEQYF. The DNA of the CDR3 is TGTGCCAGCAGCTTGAGACTAGCGGACTCCTACGAGCAGTACTTC. This sequence joins TRBV7-2 and TRBJ2-7; 9 positions match TRBD2. Germline trimming cut 3 bases from V and 0 bases from J; bases unmatched to any gene: 3. The CDR3 totals 15 residues. The germline V gene has CDR1 SGHTA and CDR2 FQGNSA.